Listed here is a single T cell receptor (beta chain). This sample was included in a study of blood T cell repertoires in COVID-19. Study at large: Sites across the United States, Italy and Spain contributed samples from acute and convalescent COVID-19. PBMCs, B-cell-depleted T cells, or T cells provided the cDNA or gDNA that made up the material.

The CDR3 covers 12 residues. Trimming pared 2 bases from V and 2 bases from J, leaving 4 bases between. CDR1 is LGHDT, CDR2 YNNKEL, per germline (reference sequence). Original processing methods: Amplified reference gene primers provided the basis for estimating nucleated cell counts. The data were produced by immunoSEQ multiplex PCR, yet TCRdb's version contains in-frame clones alone and is incomplete. V and J calls and clone size come straight from that table; D and trimming were deduced from the DNA. In the table there are about 140,000 clones, 80% to 85% of which are singletons. J is TRBJ2-7 and V is TRBV3-1 (or the pseudogene TRBV3-2); unclear D gene. This TCR derives from a man between 25 and 39 years old with COVID-19, enrolled during active disease. The sample was peripheral blood. The DNA of the CDR3 is TGTGCCAGCAGCCAAAGCCCCTACGAGCAGTACTTC. It codes for CASSQSPYEQYF.